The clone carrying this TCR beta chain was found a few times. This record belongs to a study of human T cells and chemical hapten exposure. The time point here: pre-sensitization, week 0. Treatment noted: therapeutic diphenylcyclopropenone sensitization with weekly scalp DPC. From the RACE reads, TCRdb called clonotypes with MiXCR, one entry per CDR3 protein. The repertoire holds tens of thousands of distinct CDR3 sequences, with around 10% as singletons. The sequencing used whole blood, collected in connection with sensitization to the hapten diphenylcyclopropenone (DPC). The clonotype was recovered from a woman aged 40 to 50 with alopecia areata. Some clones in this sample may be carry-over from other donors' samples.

The CDR3 nucleotides read TGTGCCAGCAGTTTCCCCGGGGGCGATGGCTACACCTTC. This encodes CASSFPGGDGYTF. The chain couples TRBV12-3 or TRBV12-4 to TRBJ1-2, with a tentative D call TRBD1 (6 bases). V shed 3 bases and J shed 6 bases, with 11 bases lying between them. The CDR3 is 13 amino acids.